A selection of T cell receptor beta chains follows, all from one sample in a study of cytomegalovirus exposure and HLA in healthy donors. The repertoire was sequenced with immunoSEQ multiplex PCR; TCRdb's copy has only in-frame clones and lacks some. The repertoire holds 150,000 to 200,000 clones, with over 70% as singletons. Sequenced: PBMCs. Receptors originate from a woman between 25 and 40 years old in good health and CMV-seronegative. Each CDR3 is given with its conserved first and last residue. A D gene is named only where the DNA matches it firmly. Only part of the rows carry a size: once, few, many, or a class if the clone is expanded.

cdr3_nt: TGTGCCAGCAGGGACACAATCACAGATACGCAGTATTTT
cdr3_aa: CASRDTITDTQYF
v_call: TRBV6-4
d_call: NA
j_call: TRBJ2-3
clone_size: NA
cdr3_length: 13

cdr3_nt: TGTGCCAGCAGTTCGTACAGGGCGGTTGAGCAGTACTTC
cdr3_aa: CASSSYRAVEQYF
v_call: TRBV27
d_call: NA
j_call: TRBJ2-7
clone_size: NA
cdr3_length: 13

cdr3_nt: TGCGCCAGCAGCTTGAAGGGAGAGTATGGCTACACCTTC
cdr3_aa: CASSLKGEYGYTF
v_call: TRBV5-1
d_call: NA
j_call: TRBJ1-2
clone_size: NA
cdr3_length: 13

cdr3_nt: TGTGCCAGCAGCCTCAGGGGGCGCGGAAACACCATATATTTT
cdr3_aa: CASSLRGRGNTIYF
v_call: TRBV5-5
d_call: TRBD1
j_call: TRBJ1-3
clone_size: NA
cdr3_length: 14

cdr3_nt: TGTGCCAGCAGCGCTAGGGGGGGGACTAGCGGGAGCCGCACAGATACGCAGTATTTT
cdr3_aa: CASSARGGTSGSRTDTQYF
v_call: TRBV5-4
d_call: TRBD2
j_call: TRBJ2-3
clone_size: NA
cdr3_length: 19

cdr3_nt: TGTGCCAGTAGTATTGTCGACACCGGGGAGCTGTTTTTT
cdr3_aa: CASSIVDTGELFF
v_call: TRBV19
d_call: NA
j_call: TRBJ2-2
clone_size: NA
cdr3_length: 13

cdr3_nt: TGTGCCAGCAGCGTAGTTAGCAAGGGGGATACGCAGTATTTT
cdr3_aa: CASSVVSKGDTQYF
v_call: TRBV9
d_call: NA
j_call: TRBJ2-3
clone_size: NA
cdr3_length: 14

cdr3_nt: TGTGCCAGTAGTAAATGGGGCTCCAGCTCCTACGAGCAGTACTTC
cdr3_aa: CASSKWGSSSYEQYF
v_call: TRBV19
d_call: NA
j_call: TRBJ2-7
clone_size: NA
cdr3_length: 15

cdr3_nt: TGTGCCAGTAGTGATACAGGGTTGTCCTCAACTTCACCCCTCCACTTT
cdr3_aa: CASSDTGLSSTSPLHF
v_call: TRBV19
d_call: NA
j_call: TRBJ1-6
clone_size: NA
cdr3_length: 16

cdr3_nt: TGTGCCAGCGGGTCTAGCGGGATAAATGAGCAGTTCTTC
cdr3_aa: CASGSSGINEQFF
v_call: TRBV9
d_call: TRBD2
j_call: TRBJ2-1
clone_size: once
cdr3_length: 13

cdr3_nt: TGCGCCAGCAGCCAAGAACCTTTTCCCGGGCCCAGGGCTTTTAATCAGCCCCAGCATTTT
cdr3_aa: CASSQEPFPGPRAFNQPQHF
v_call: TRBV4-1
d_call: NA
j_call: TRBJ1-5
clone_size: NA
cdr3_length: 20

cdr3_nt: TGTGCCAGCAGGCAGGGGCCCTACGAGCAGTACTTC
cdr3_aa: CASRQGPYEQYF
v_call: TRBV6-5
d_call: NA
j_call: TRBJ2-7
clone_size: few
cdr3_length: 12

cdr3_nt: TGTGCCTGGAGTGTACATCCCTCAGGATCTAACACTGAAGCTTTCTTT
cdr3_aa: CAWSVHPSGSNTEAFF
v_call: TRBV30
d_call: NA
j_call: TRBJ1-1
clone_size: NA
cdr3_length: 16

cdr3_nt: TGTGCCATCAGTGATCCGGGAGCGGGAGCCTACAATGAGCAGTTCTTC
cdr3_aa: CAISDPGAGAYNEQFF
v_call: TRBV6-1
d_call: TRBD2
j_call: TRBJ2-1
clone_size: NA
cdr3_length: 16

cdr3_nt: TGTGCCAGCAGCCGCCGCGGGCGGCCGATCTCTGGAAACACCATATATTTT
cdr3_aa: CASSRRGRPISGNTIYF
v_call: TRBV5-6
d_call: NA
j_call: TRBJ1-3
clone_size: NA
cdr3_length: 17

cdr3_nt: TGCGCCAGCAGCGTAACAGGGGGCGATTCGGATACGCAGTATTTT
cdr3_aa: CASSVTGGDSDTQYF
v_call: TRBV5-1
d_call: TRBD1
j_call: TRBJ2-3
clone_size: NA
cdr3_length: 15

cdr3_nt: TGTGCCAGCTCACCGGGACAGGGGGCGGGTGATCAGCCCCAGCATTTT
cdr3_aa: CASSPGQGAGDQPQHF
v_call: TRBV18
d_call: TRBD1
j_call: TRBJ1-5
clone_size: NA
cdr3_length: 16

cdr3_nt: TGTGCCAGCAGCCCCGGGAATTCCAGGGGGCAGCCCCAGCATTTT
cdr3_aa: CASSPGNSRGQPQHF
v_call: TRBV7-2
d_call: TRBD1
j_call: TRBJ1-5
clone_size: NA
cdr3_length: 15

cdr3_nt: TGTGCCAGTGGGACAGGGGGCCCCATTCAAGAGACCCAGTACTTC
cdr3_aa: CASGTGGPIQETQYF
v_call: TRBV19
d_call: TRBD1
j_call: TRBJ2-5
clone_size: NA
cdr3_length: 15

cdr3_nt: TGCAGCGTGGAGGGACAGGGCAGAGTCCTGAACACTGGAGCTTTCTTT
cdr3_aa: CSVEGQGRVLNTGAFF
v_call: TRBV29-1
d_call: TRBD1
j_call: TRBJ1-1
clone_size: NA
cdr3_length: 16

cdr3_nt: TGTGCCAGCTTCAGGACAGGGAACTATAATTCACCCCTCCACTTT
cdr3_aa: CASFRTGNYNSPLHF
v_call: TRBV2
d_call: TRBD1
j_call: TRBJ1-6
clone_size: NA
cdr3_length: 15

cdr3_nt: TGTGCCAGCCTGGGACTAGCGGGCGGAGGAGATACGCAGTATTTT
cdr3_aa: CASLGLAGGGDTQYF
v_call: TRBV2
d_call: TRBD2
j_call: TRBJ2-3
clone_size: NA
cdr3_length: 15

cdr3_nt: TGTGCCAGCAGCCCCGGAGGGCGGGGGCCCTCCTACGAGCAGTACTTC
cdr3_aa: CASSPGGRGPSYEQYF
v_call: TRBV7-9
d_call: NA
j_call: TRBJ2-7
clone_size: NA
cdr3_length: 16

cdr3_nt: TGCAGCGTGCTGGGGACTAGCGGGAGTGGAGAGACCCAGTACTTC
cdr3_aa: CSVLGTSGSGETQYF
v_call: TRBV29-1
d_call: TRBD2
j_call: TRBJ2-5
clone_size: NA
cdr3_length: 15

cdr3_nt: TGTGCCAGCAGCTTGGCGGGACAGAGCTACGAGCAGTACTTC
cdr3_aa: CASSLAGQSYEQYF
v_call: TRBV5-4
d_call: TRBD1
j_call: TRBJ2-7
clone_size: NA
cdr3_length: 14

cdr3_nt: TGTGCCAGCAGATTGGACAGGGGGCCTACTAGCAATCAGCCCCAGCATTTT
cdr3_aa: CASRLDRGPTSNQPQHF
v_call: TRBV7-9
d_call: TRBD1
j_call: TRBJ1-5
clone_size: NA
cdr3_length: 17

cdr3_nt: TGTGCCAGTAGTCCACAGGGTTATAGCAATCAGCCCCAGCATTTT
cdr3_aa: CASSPQGYSNQPQHF
v_call: TRBV19
d_call: NA
j_call: TRBJ1-5
clone_size: NA
cdr3_length: 15

cdr3_nt: TGTGCCAGCAGCGCGGACAGGGCTATCTACAATGAGCAGTTCTTC
cdr3_aa: CASSADRAIYNEQFF
v_call: TRBV27
d_call: TRBD1
j_call: TRBJ2-1
clone_size: NA
cdr3_length: 15

cdr3_nt: TGTGCCAGCAGCTCCGGGGCTAGCGGAGATCCCCCCTACGAGCAGTACTTC
cdr3_aa: CASSSGASGDPPYEQYF
v_call: TRBV7-2
d_call: TRBD2
j_call: TRBJ2-7
clone_size: NA
cdr3_length: 17

cdr3_nt: TGTGCCAGCGCGCAACAGGGGGAGGGGAGGAATGAGCAGTTCTTC
cdr3_aa: CASAQQGEGRNEQFF
v_call: TRBV28
d_call: NA
j_call: TRBJ2-1
clone_size: NA
cdr3_length: 15

cdr3_nt: TGTGCCAGTAGTATTGTCCAGGGGATCAGCGAGCAGTACTTC
cdr3_aa: CASSIVQGISEQYF
v_call: TRBV19
d_call: NA
j_call: TRBJ2-7
clone_size: NA
cdr3_length: 14

cdr3_nt: TGTGCCAGCAGCTCCCTACAGGGTTCCCTGATCTCCTACAATGAGCAGTTCTTC
cdr3_aa: CASSSLQGSLISYNEQFF
v_call: TRBV5-4
d_call: NA
j_call: TRBJ2-1
clone_size: NA
cdr3_length: 18

cdr3_nt: TGCAGCGTTGAAGGGCTCACCTACGAGCAGTACTTC
cdr3_aa: CSVEGLTYEQYF
v_call: TRBV29-1
d_call: NA
j_call: TRBJ2-7
clone_size: few
cdr3_length: 12

cdr3_nt: TGCGCCAGCAGCGAGTATCTACAGGGGAGCTCCTACGAGCAGTACTTC
cdr3_aa: CASSEYLQGSSYEQYF
v_call: TRBV5-1
d_call: TRBD1
j_call: TRBJ2-7
clone_size: NA
cdr3_length: 16

cdr3_nt: TGTGCCAGCAGGTCCCTAGGGGCCGGTAACTATGGCTACACCTTC
cdr3_aa: CASRSLGAGNYGYTF
v_call: TRBV28
d_call: NA
j_call: TRBJ1-2
clone_size: NA
cdr3_length: 15

cdr3_nt: TGTGCCAGCAGCGCCCAGACGGGTCTTGGGTACGAGCAGTACTTC
cdr3_aa: CASSAQTGLGYEQYF
v_call: TRBV9
d_call: NA
j_call: TRBJ2-7
clone_size: NA
cdr3_length: 15

cdr3_nt: TGTGCCAGCAGTCTGGACAGGGGGTGGTATGGCTACACCTTC
cdr3_aa: CASSLDRGWYGYTF
v_call: TRBV6-1
d_call: TRBD1
j_call: TRBJ1-2
clone_size: NA
cdr3_length: 14

cdr3_nt: TGTGCCAGCAGTGAAGACTATTCCTACGAGCAGTACTTC
cdr3_aa: CASSEDYSYEQYF
v_call: TRBV2
d_call: NA
j_call: TRBJ2-7
clone_size: NA
cdr3_length: 13

cdr3_nt: TGTGCCAGCAGTTCCCCTCTTGGGGGGGCGGATACGCAGTATTTT
cdr3_aa: CASSSPLGGADTQYF
v_call: TRBV27
d_call: NA
j_call: TRBJ2-3
clone_size: NA
cdr3_length: 15

cdr3_nt: TGTGCCTGGACAGGGCGATCCTACGAGCAGTACTTC
cdr3_aa: CAWTGRSYEQYF
v_call: TRBV30
d_call: NA
j_call: TRBJ2-7
clone_size: NA
cdr3_length: 12

cdr3_nt: TGCGCCAGCAGCCAAGGTCTAGCGGGGGGCCCCGGTTTCGAGCAGTACTTC
cdr3_aa: CASSQGLAGGPGFEQYF
v_call: TRBV4-1
d_call: TRBD2
j_call: TRBJ2-7
clone_size: NA
cdr3_length: 17

cdr3_nt: TGTGCCAGCAGTCTTCAGGGATACCCGAACACTGAAGCTTTCTTT
cdr3_aa: CASSLQGYPNTEAFF
v_call: TRBV27
d_call: NA
j_call: TRBJ1-1
clone_size: NA
cdr3_length: 15